Following are 8 T cell receptor beta chains from one sample sequenced in a study of shared clonotypes between healthy human individuals. Produced via immunoSEQ multiplex PCR; TCRdb's table is partial and in-frame only. The sample contains over a million clones, 98% of which appear only once. Sequencing was performed on naive CD4+ T cells sorted from blood. As for subset: CD45RA+ positively selected. All receptors come from a man aged 25 to 40 in good health.

CDR3 amino acids: CASSLVGRNQPQHF. CDR3 nucleotide sequence: TGTGCCAGCAGCTTGGTAGGGCGCAATCAGCCCCAGCATTTT. This chain links TRBV5-6 with TRBJ1-5, with D unresolved. CDR1 is SGHDT and CDR2 is YYEEEE in the germline V gene. The ends were cut back, 0 bases at V and 2 bases at J, with 6 bases in the middle. This CDR3 region has 14 residues.

The chain couples TRBV5-1 to TRBJ2-7, with 10 bases aligning to TRBD2. The CDR3 is 15 residues long. Unmatched junction bases numbered 5, after V lost 4 bases and J lost 1 base. The germline CDR1 and CDR2 sequences are SGHRS and YFSETQ. The chain's CDR3 is CASSEGLAESYEQYF. CDR3 coding DNA: TGCGCCAGCAGCGAAGGACTAGCGGAATCCTACGAGCAGTACTTC.

The chain is built from TRBV5-4 and TRBJ2-3; no reliable D call. The V gene lost 2 bases and the J gene lost 6 bases, with 19 bases spanning the gap. Per the germline V gene, CDR1 is SGHNT and CDR2 is YYREEE (reference sequence). CDR3 length: 16 residues. CDR3 nucleotide sequence: TGTGCCAGCAGCTTTGGTTCACAGTCTTTCCCGGATACGCAGTATTTT. Its protein product is CASSFGSQSFPDTQYF.

The chain recombines TRBV5-1 with TRBJ2-7; D perhaps matches TRBD1 (6 bases). The CDR3 is 13 residues long. V was clipped by 2 bases and J by 7 bases, with 13 bases between them. Germline values: CDR1 SGHRS, CDR2 YFSETQ. CDR3 nucleotides: TGCGCCAGCAGCTTACTTTGGGGGCAAGAGCAGTACTTC. This translates into CASSLLWGQEQYF.

This sequence joins TRBV14 and TRBJ1-1, with a possible D match to TRBD1 (6 bases). The germline CDR1 and CDR2 sequences are SGHDN and FVKESK. The CDR3 is 13 residues long. V lost 0 bases and J lost 8, with 10 bases in between. The CDR3 reads CASSQDLDSEAFF. CDR3 nucleotide sequence: TGTGCCAGCAGCCAAGACTTGGACAGCGAAGCTTTCTTT. Full variable domain (outside the CDR3, taken from reference TRBV14 and TRBJ1-1): EAGVTQFPSHSVIEKGQTVTLRCDPISGHDNLYWYRRVMGKEIKFLLHFVKESKQDESGMPNNRFLAERTGGTYSTLKVQPAELEDSGVYFCASSQDLDSEAFFGQGTRLTVV.

The chain uses TRBV10-3 and TRBJ2-1; D gene ambiguous. The CDR3 sequence is 12 residues long. V was shortened by 10 bases and J by 8 bases, with 15 bases between the two germline ends. The germline V gene encodes CDR1 ENHRY and CDR2 SYGVKD. In DNA, the CDR3 is TGTGCCACCCGAGACGCACCCGATGAGCAGTTCTTC. Protein product: CATRDAPDEQFF.

The chain couples TRBV30 to TRBJ1-1; D not resolved. The CDR3 extends over 15 amino acids. V lost 1 base and J 4 bases, leaving 16 bases between the germline ends. Germline V gene data show CDR1 as GTSNPN and CDR2 as SVGIG (reference sequence). CDR3 nucleotides: TGTGCCTGGAGTGGGGGAGGGCAGTGGGGCACTGAAGCTTTCTTT. Its protein is CAWSGGGQWGTEAFF. The full variable domain, completed using reference TRBV30 and TRBJ1-1, is SQTIHQWPATLVQPVGSPLSLECTVEGTSNPNLYWYRQAAGRGLQLLFYSVGIGQISSEVPQNLSASRPQDRQFILSSKKLLLSDSGFYLCAWSGGGQWGTEAFFGQGTRLTVV.

CDR3 residues: CASSLLGGRPEKLFF. CDR3 sequence (DNA): TGTGCCAGCAGCTTACTCGGGGGCAGACCAGAAAAACTGTTTTTT. The chain couples TRBV7-2 to TRBJ1-4; tentative D call: TRBD1 (6 bases). Germline CDR1 and CDR2: SGHTA and FQGNSA. The CDR3 has 15 amino acids. Trimming shortened V by 2 bases and J by 8 bases, and 15 bases separated the two germline ends. Full variable domain (missing parts from reference TRBV7-2 and TRBJ1-4): GAGVSQSPSNKVTEKGKDVELRCDPISGHTALYWYRQSLGQGLEFLIYFQGNSAPDKSGLPSDRFSAERTGGSVSTLTIQRTQQEDSAVYLCASSLLGGRPEKLFFGSGTQLSVL.